Sequencing of this T cell receptor beta chain was carried out in a study of blood T cell repertoires in COVID-19. Study context: There were acute and convalescent COVID-19 samples, and they came from the United States, Italy and Spain. In each case, the material was cDNA or gDNA derived from T cells, B-cell-depleted T cells, or PBMCs.

In its sample, this clone was seen once. V shed 6 bases and J shed 9 bases, with 15 bases lying between them. CDR1 MNHEY and CDR2 SVGAGI come from the germline V gene. The CDR3 sequence is 14 residues long. Original processing notes: Reference gene primer amplification gave nucleated cell count estimates. This table comes from immunoSEQ multiplex PCR, and its TCRdb copy is limited to in-frame clones, with some not included. V and J calls plus clone size are reproduced from that table; the DNA served to infer D and trimming. There are some 150,000 clones in the sample; around 81% occur only once, and about 3.1% lies in the top ten.

Sequencing was performed on peripheral blood. The rearrangement uses TRBV6-5 and TRBJ1-6; D is uncertain. The clonotype comes from a woman in her thirties or forties with active or convalescent COVID-19. CDR3 in amino acids: CASRSGIGVSPLHF. In DNA, the CDR3 is TGTGCCAGCAGGTCTGGTATCGGGGTTTCACCCCTCCACTTT.